The T cell receptor (beta chain) described here comes from a study of PD-L1 blockade in urothelial cancer. The overall study: About 90% of the roughly 30 patients were men who had bladder-origin urothelial cancer.

This CDR3 has 13 amino acids. V was pared by 0 bases and J by 11 bases, with 13 bases between. The germline CDR1 and CDR2 sequences are ENHRY and SYGVKD. Study-level results: Durable benefit accompanied greater 3-week expansion of tumor-associated blood clones.

Concerning this clone: What it binds is unknown.

The time point was: pretreatment peripheral blood. TCRdb's copy holds only in-frame clones and misses some; the assay was immunoSEQ multiplex PCR. The sample includes fewer than 80,000 clones, 65% to 90% of them seen just once. The chain recombines TRBV10-3 with TRBJ1-1; a possible D gene is TRBD1 (5 bases). This TCR was sampled from a man in his 70s with urothelial cancer. Sample: PBMCs, taken around atezolizumab (anti-PD-L1) treatment. The CDR3 region has the DNA TGTGCCATCAGTGAGTCGAATCAGGGTAAGGCTTTCTTT. It translates to CAISESNQGKAFF.